Listed below are T cell receptor beta chains from one sample, sequenced in a study of cytomegalovirus exposure and HLA in healthy donors. This table comes from immunoSEQ multiplex PCR, and its TCRdb copy is limited to in-frame clones, with some not included. The sample holds approximately 100,000 clones, approximately 79% seen once. Sequencing input: PBMCs. The receptor source for this set is a woman aged 40 to 50 in good health and CMV-seronegative. Both conserved end residues are part of each CDR3. A D gene is named only where the DNA matches it firmly. Some rows mark clone size as missing; the rest say once, few, many or name a class of expanded clone.

d_gene	v_gene	j_gene	abundance	CDR3nt	CDR3aa
TRBD1	TRBV5-5	TRBJ1-5	-	TGTGCCAGCAGCTGGGACAGATATAGCAATCAGCCCCAGCATTTT	CASSWDRYSNQPQHF
TRBD1	TRBV9	TRBJ1-6	-	TGTGCCAGCAGCGGATTACAGGGGGCGCGAGATTCACCCCTCCACTTT	CASSGLQGARDSPLHF
TRBD1	TRBV5-4	TRBJ2-5	-	TGTGCCAGCAGCGGGGACAGGGCCCGAGAGACCCAGTACTTC	CASSGDRARETQYF
-	TRBV30	TRBJ1-2	few	TGTGCCTGGAGTGTAAGCGGGGGCGGCTACACCTTC	CAWSVSGGGYTF
TRBD1	TRBV2	TRBJ2-7	once	TGTGCCAGCAGCCGGGACAGGGGGCGTCTCGAGCAGTACTTC	CASSRDRGRLEQYF
-	TRBV5-8	TRBJ2-3	once	TGTGCCAGCAGCTCCCCGCTAGCCCTGTGGAGCACAGATACGCAGTATTTT	CASSSPLALWSTDTQYF
-	TRBV19	TRBJ2-2	-	TGTGCCAGTAGTACAAGAGTCGGGGAGCTGTTTTTT	CASSTRVGELFF
TRBD2	TRBV2	TRBJ2-7	-	TGTGCCAGCAGGGCTAGCGGGTACGAGCAGTACTTC	CASRASGYEQYF
TRBD1	TRBV5-1	TRBJ1-2	-	TGCGCCAGCAGCCTTAACACAGGGGGCAACAAGGCGGACTACACCTTC	CASSLNTGGNKADYTF
-	TRBV6-5	TRBJ1-1	-	TGTGCTACGGAGCAGAACACTGAAGCTTTCTTT	CATEQNTEAFF
-	TRBV6-5	TRBJ2-1	-	TGTGCCAGCAGTTACACCCGACTAGGCGGATATGAGCAGTTCTTC	CASSYTRLGGYEQFF
TRBD1	TRBV18	TRBJ2-2	-	TGTGCCAGCTCACCGGCATCCGGGACAGGGAACACCGGGGAGCTGTTTTTT	CASSPASGTGNTGELFF
TRBD2	TRBV7-7	TRBJ2-5	few	TGTGCTAGCAGCCCGGACAGCGGGGGGGTGTACCAAGAGACCCAGTACTTC	CASSPDSGGVYQETQYF
TRBD1	TRBV9	TRBJ2-7	-	TGTGCCGGGAGACAGGGCTCCTACGAGCAGTACTTC	CAGRQGSYEQYF
TRBD2	TRBV25-1	TRBJ2-1	-	TGTGCCAGCAGGGGACTAGCGGGGAACAATGAGCAGTTCTTC	CASRGLAGNNEQFF
TRBD1	TRBV4-3	TRBJ2-5	once	TGCGCCAGCAGCCGGGACAGGCAAGAGACCCAGTACTTC	CASSRDRQETQYF
-	TRBV30	TRBJ1-4	few	TGTGCCTGGACCCCGGGGGGAAAGGAAAAACTGTTTTTT	CAWTPGGKEKLFF
-	TRBV7-2	TRBJ1-5	-	TGTGCCAGCAGCCTTTCTAGTATTGGAGGTCAGCCCCAGCATTTT	CASSLSSIGGQPQHF
-	TRBV30	TRBJ1-3	-	TGTGCCTGGAGTGCCCTGGGAGCTAGCTCTGGAAACACCATATATTTT	CAWSALGASSGNTIYF
-	TRBV11-2	TRBJ1-4	-	TGTGCCAGCAGCCCAGCCATATCGGACACAGAACTGTTTTTT	CASSPAISDTELFF
-	TRBV29-1	TRBJ1-2	-	TGCAGCGTGACGACATTTGTTACTAACTATGGCTACACCTTC	CSVTTFVTNYGYTF
TRBD1	TRBV5-1	TRBJ1-2	-	TGCGCCAGCAGCGCACAGGGGGGGACAGCCTATGGCTACACCTTC	CASSAQGGTAYGYTF
TRBD1	TRBV18	TRBJ1-1	-	TGTGCCAGCTCACCTCGGACAGGGGGTAACACTGAAGCTTTCTTT	CASSPRTGGNTEAFF
-	TRBV14	TRBJ1-2	-	TGTGCCAGCAGCCTAAGGGCAGGGTGGAACTATGGCTACCCCTTC	CASSLRAGWNYGYPF
TRBD2	TRBV7-3	TRBJ2-1	-	TGTGCCAGCAGTCTGGGGATAGCGGGGGCTAATGAGCAGTTCTTC	CASSLGIAGANEQFF
TRBD1	TRBV6-1	TRBJ2-1	once	TGTGCCAGCAGAGGGGACAGGGAGATCAATGAGCAGTTCTTC	CASRGDREINEQFF
TRBD2	TRBV10-3	TRBJ2-3	-	TGTGCCACCGGGACTAGCATCACAGATACGCAGTATTTT	CATGTSITDTQYF
TRBD1	TRBV29-1	TRBJ1-2	-	TGCAGCGTGGGGGGGACAGGGTGTGGCTACACCTTC	CSVGGTGCGYTF
TRBD1	TRBV7-9	TRBJ2-1	-	TGTGCCAGCAGCCTGCCTGGGACAGGGAACAATGAGCAGTTCTTC	CASSLPGTGNNEQFF
-	TRBV28	TRBJ2-7	few	TGTGCCAGCACTCCCGGGTTGGGGCAGGGAACCTACGAGCAGTACTTC	CASTPGLGQGTYEQYF
-	TRBV15	TRBJ1-1	-	TGTGCCACCAGCAGAGATCGTGACTACACTGAAGCTTTCTTT	CATSRDRDYTEAFF
-	TRBV7-2	TRBJ1-5	-	TGTGCCAGCAGCTTAACGGGGCCGGGAGGGGGCAATCAGCCCCAGCATTTT	CASSLTGPGGGNQPQHF
-	TRBV2	TRBJ1-4	-	TGTGCCAGCAGTGTTTTCGGTGAAAAACTGTTTTTT	CASSVFGEKLFF
TRBD1	TRBV4-3	TRBJ2-7	-	TGCGCCAGCAGCCACGGGACAGGCTCCTACGAGCAGTACTTC	CASSHGTGSYEQYF
-	TRBV2	TRBJ2-7	-	TGTGCCAGCAGTGAAGCGGGCAGGGCGGCCGAGCAGTACTTC	CASSEAGRAAEQYF
-	TRBV9	TRBJ1-2	-	TGTGCCAGCAGCGTAGTGTCCGATTACTCTTACACCTTC	CASSVVSDYSYTF
-	TRBV7-9	TRBJ2-3	-	TGTTCCAGCAGCATACTCACAGATACGCAGTATTTT	CSSSILTDTQYF